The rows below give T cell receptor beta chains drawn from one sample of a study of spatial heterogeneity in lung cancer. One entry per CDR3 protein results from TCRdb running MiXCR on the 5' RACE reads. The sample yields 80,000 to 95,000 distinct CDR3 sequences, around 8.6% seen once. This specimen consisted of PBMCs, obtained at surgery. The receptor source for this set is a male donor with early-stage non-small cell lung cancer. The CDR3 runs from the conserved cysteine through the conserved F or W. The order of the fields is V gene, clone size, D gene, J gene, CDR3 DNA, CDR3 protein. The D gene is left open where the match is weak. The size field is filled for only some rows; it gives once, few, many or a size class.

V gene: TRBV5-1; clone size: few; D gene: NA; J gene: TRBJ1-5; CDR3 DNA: TGCGCCAGCAGCACGGACAGTGATCAGCCCCAGCATTTT; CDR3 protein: CASSTDSDQPQHF
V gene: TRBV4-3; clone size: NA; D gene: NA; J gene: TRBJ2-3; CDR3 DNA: TGCGCCAGCAGCTCAAGATTGGCGGGGGCCCGAGATACGCAGTATTTT; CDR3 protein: CASSSRLAGARDTQYF
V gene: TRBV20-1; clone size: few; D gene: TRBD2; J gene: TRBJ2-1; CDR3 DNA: TGCAGTGCTATACGGACTAGCGGGGCTTCGCAGTTCTTC; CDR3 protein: CSAIRTSGASQFF
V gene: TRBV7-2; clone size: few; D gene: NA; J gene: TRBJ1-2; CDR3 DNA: TGTGCCAGCAGCTTTTTTCCTGCTTCTGGCTACACCTTC; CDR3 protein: CASSFFPASGYTF
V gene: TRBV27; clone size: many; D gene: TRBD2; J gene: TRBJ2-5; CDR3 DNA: TGTGCCAGCAGTTTAAGAGGACTAGCGGGTATGGCTCAAGAGACCCAGTACTTC; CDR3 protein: CASSLRGLAGMAQETQYF
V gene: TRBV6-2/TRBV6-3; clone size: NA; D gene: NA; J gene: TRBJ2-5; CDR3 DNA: TGTGCCAGCACACAGGGGGGGCAAGAGACCCAGTACTTC; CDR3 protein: CASTQGGQETQYF
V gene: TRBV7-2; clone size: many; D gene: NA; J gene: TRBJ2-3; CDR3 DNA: TGTGCCAGCAGCTATGATCCGGGACCTGCTTCTACGCAGTATTTT; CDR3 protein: CASSYDPGPASTQYF
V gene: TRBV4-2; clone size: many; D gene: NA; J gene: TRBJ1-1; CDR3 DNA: TGTGCCAGCAGCCAAGATTGGGCGAAGGGCACTGAAGCTTTCTTT; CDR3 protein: CASSQDWAKGTEAFF
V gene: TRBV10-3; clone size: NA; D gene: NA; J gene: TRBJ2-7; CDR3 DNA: TGTGCCATCAGTACCGTAGACTACGAGCAGTACTTC; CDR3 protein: CAISTVDYEQYF
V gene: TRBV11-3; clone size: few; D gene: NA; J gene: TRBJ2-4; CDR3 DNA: TGTGCCAGCAGCTCTGGAGGGAACATTCAGTACTTC; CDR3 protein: CASSSGGNIQYF
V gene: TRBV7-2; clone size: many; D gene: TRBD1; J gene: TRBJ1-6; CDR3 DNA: TGTGCCAGCAGCTTAGTAGGCGTAGGGACAGGTTATCATTCACCCCTCCACTTT; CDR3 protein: CASSLVGVGTGYHSPLHF
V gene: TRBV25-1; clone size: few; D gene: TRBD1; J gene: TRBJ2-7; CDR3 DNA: TGTGCCAGCAGTGCACCCCGGGACAGGGGCTACGAGCAGTACTTC; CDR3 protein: CASSAPRDRGYEQYF
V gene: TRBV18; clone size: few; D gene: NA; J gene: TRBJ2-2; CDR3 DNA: TGTGCCAGCTCATCCAATTCCGGGGAGCTGTTTTTT; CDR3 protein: CASSSNSGELFF
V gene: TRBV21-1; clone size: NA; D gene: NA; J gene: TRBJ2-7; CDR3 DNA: TGTGCCAGCAGTTCGCAGGGCTCCTACGAGCAGTACTTC; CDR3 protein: CASSSQGSYEQYF
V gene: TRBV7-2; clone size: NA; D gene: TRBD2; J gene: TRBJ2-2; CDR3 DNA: TGTGCCAGCTGCATTTTAGCGGGGGCCGGGGAGCTGTTTTTT; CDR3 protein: CASCILAGAGELFF
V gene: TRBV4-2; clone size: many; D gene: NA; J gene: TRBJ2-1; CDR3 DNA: TGTGCCAGCAGCCAAATCCGAGCCAATGAGCAGTTCTTC; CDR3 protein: CASSQIRANEQFF
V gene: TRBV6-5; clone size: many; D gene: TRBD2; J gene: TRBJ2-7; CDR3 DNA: TGTGCCAGCAGCCCTCAGCGGGATGCAGGGTACGAGCAGTACTTC; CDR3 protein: CASSPQRDAGYEQYF
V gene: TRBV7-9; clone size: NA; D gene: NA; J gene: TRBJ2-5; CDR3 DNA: TGTGCCAGCAACCATCAGGAATACGGGGAGACCCAGTACTTC; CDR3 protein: CASNHQEYGETQYF
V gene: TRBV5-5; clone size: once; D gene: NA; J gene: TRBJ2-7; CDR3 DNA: TGTGCCAGCAGCCCGGGACCGAGCCATTACGAGCAGTACTTC; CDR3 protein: CASSPGPSHYEQYF
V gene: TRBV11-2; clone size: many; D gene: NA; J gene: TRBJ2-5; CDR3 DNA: TGTGCCAGCAGCTTAAGGAGGGGCAAACAGACCCAGTACTTC; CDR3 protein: CASSLRRGKQTQYF
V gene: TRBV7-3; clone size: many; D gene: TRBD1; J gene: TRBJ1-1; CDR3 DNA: TGTGCCAGCAGCGTGGACAGGTTGAACACTGAAGCTTTCTTT; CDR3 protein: CASSVDRLNTEAFF
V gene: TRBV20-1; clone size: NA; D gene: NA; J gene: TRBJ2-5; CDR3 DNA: TGCAGTGCCCGCCTAAGGAGGAACGGGATACCAAAGCTCGAAGAGACCCAGTACTTC; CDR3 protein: CSARLRRNGIPKLEETQYF
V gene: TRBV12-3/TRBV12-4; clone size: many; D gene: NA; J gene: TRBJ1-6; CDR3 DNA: TGTGCCAGCAGTTTGGTTGCCTATAATTCACCCCTCCACTTT; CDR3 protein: CASSLVAYNSPLHF
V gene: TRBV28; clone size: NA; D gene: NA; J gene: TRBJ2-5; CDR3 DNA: TGTGCCAGCAGCCGTCGCGGAGGGGGAAAGGAAGAGACCCAGTACTTC; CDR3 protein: CASSRRGGGKEETQYF
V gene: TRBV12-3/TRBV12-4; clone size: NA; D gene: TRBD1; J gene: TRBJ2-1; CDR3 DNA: TGTGCCAGCAGTCCTCAACAGGGGGCGCCGGATGAGCAGTTCTTC; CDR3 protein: CASSPQQGAPDEQFF
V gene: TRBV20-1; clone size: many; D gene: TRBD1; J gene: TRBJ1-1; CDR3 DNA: TGCAGTGCTAGCCCCCGGACAGGAAGGGGCACTGAAGCTTTCTTT; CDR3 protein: CSASPRTGRGTEAFF
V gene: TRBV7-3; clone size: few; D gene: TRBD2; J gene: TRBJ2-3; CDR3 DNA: TGTGCCAGCAGCTCCTCCAGCGGGACTGTGGGCAATACGCAGTATTTT; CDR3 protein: CASSSSSGTVGNTQYF
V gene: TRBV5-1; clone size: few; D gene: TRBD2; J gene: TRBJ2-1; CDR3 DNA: TGCGCCAGCAGCTTTGTCAAACTAGCGGGAGGGCCCGTTGAGCAGTTCTTC; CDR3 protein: CASSFVKLAGGPVEQFF